Listed below are T cell receptor beta chains from one sample, sequenced in a study of cytomegalovirus exposure and HLA in healthy donors. Clones were read by immunoSEQ multiplex PCR, and TCRdb kept only the in-frame ones, dropping some. This sample has some 70,000 clones, with around nine tenths found just once. The specimen sequenced was PBMCs. The receptors were gathered from a woman in her late teens or twenties in good health and CMV-seronegative. The CDR3 runs from the conserved cysteine through the conserved F or W. A D gene is named only where the DNA matches it firmly. A row's size may be missing; if present it is once, few, many or a size class.

>-|TRBJ1-4|TRBV7-9|-
TGTGCCAGCAGCCGGGGGGGTAATGAAAAACTGTTTTTT
CASSRGGNEKLFF
>-|TRBJ1-4|TRBV29-1|-
TGCAGCGTTGGCGCGGCGGATGAAAAACTGTTTTTT
CSVGAADEKLFF
>-|TRBJ2-4|TRBV29-1|-
TGCAGCGTTGACCGGGATCCCAAAAACATTCAGTACTTC
CSVDRDPKNIQYF
>TRBD1|TRBJ1-1|TRBV18|-
TGTGCCAGCTCCCAATCGGGGACAGGCGGGGGTGCTGAAGCTTTCTTT
CASSQSGTGGGAEAFF
>-|TRBJ1-2|TRBV27|few
TGTGCCAGCAGTTTCGGGGGGGCGGCCTATGGCTACACCTTC
CASSFGGAAYGYTF
>TRBD2|TRBJ2-1|TRBV5-5|-
TGTGCCAGCAGCTTGGGGGGACTAGCGGGATTCATTGAGCAGTTCTTC
CASSLGGLAGFIEQFF
>-|TRBJ2-7|TRBV27|-
TGTGCCAGCAGTTTATTATCTAGCTCCTACGAGCAGTACTTC
CASSLLSSSYEQYF
>TRBD1|TRBJ2-1|TRBV5-1|-
TGCGCCAGCAGGCCGGGGACAGCTAGCTCCTACAATGAGCAGTTCTTC
CASRPGTASSYNEQFF
>TRBD2|TRBJ2-1|TRBV9|-
TGTGCCAGCAGCGTAGGACTAGCGCTCCTAGATGAGCAGTTCTTC
CASSVGLALLDEQFF
>-|TRBJ2-6|TRBV5-1|-
TGCGCCAGCAGCGGGGGACTGTCTGGGGCCAACGTCCTGACTTTC
CASSGGLSGANVLTF